The next 12 T cell receptor beta chains were all read from a single sample in a study of T cell responses to AZD1222 COVID-19 vaccine. Clones were sequenced by immunoSEQ multiplex PCR, and TCRdb holds only the in-frame ones, with some missing. Of over 95,000 clones in the sample, approximately 92% were seen once. The source material was peripheral blood, sampled on day 0 of AZD1222 vaccination. These receptors were collected from an adult in good health.

V gene TRBV5-8 combines with J gene TRBJ2-7; D possibly corresponds to TRBD2 (6 bases). Germline-derived CDR1 and CDR2 are SGHTS and YDEGEE. CDR3 size: 15 residues. The ends were cut back, 2 bases at V and 1 base at J, with 13 bases in the middle. The CDR3 nucleotides are TGTGCCAGCAGCTTCCTTGGAGGGGAGTCCTACGAGCAGTACTTC. Protein sequence: CASSFLGGESYEQYF. Together with reference TRBV5-8 and TRBJ2-7, the CDR3 gives the full variable domain: EAGVTQSPTHLIKTRGQQATLRCSPISGHTSVYWYQQALGLGLQFLLWYDEGEERNRGNFPPRFSGRQFPNYSSELNVNALELEDSALYLCASSFLGGESYEQYFGPGTRLTVT.

This clone was recorded only once. The chain links TRBV15 to TRBJ2-7, with D possibly matching TRBD1 (6 bases). This CDR3 is 19 amino acids long. V gave up 2 bases and J gave up 5 bases, with 28 bases separating them. Germline V lookup: CDR1 LNHNV, CDR2 YYDKDF (reference sequence). CDR3 nucleotides: TGTGCCACCAGCAGAATAGCAGGACAGACGGGTGGGTTTCGCGACGAGCAGTACTTC. Translation gives CATSRIAGQTGGFRDEQYF.

The rearrangement links TRBV4-1 to TRBJ2-5; TRBD2 matches 11 bases. V shed 0 bases and J 5 bases; nucleotides not matched to a gene: 11. The CDR3 extends over 18 amino acids. Germline loops: CDR1 MGHRA, CDR2 YSYEKL. CDR3 residues: CASSQEFKASGGLETQYF. Written as DNA, the CDR3 is TGCGCCAGCAGCCAAGAATTTAAAGCTAGCGGGGGGTTGGAGACCCAGTACTTC.

The V call is TRBV7-8, the J call TRBJ1-2; a possible D gene is TRBD1 (5 bases). Between the trimmed V and J ends, which lost 1 base and 4 bases, there was a span of 16 bases. This CDR3 has 16 amino acids. Germline V gene lookup returns CDR1 SGHVS and CDR2 FQNEAQ. The CDR3 DNA sequence: TGTGCCAGCAGCTTAGGGGGACCTAACGAGGGCTATGGCTACACCTTC. Translation gives CASSLGGPNEGYGYTF. Full variable domain (missing parts from reference TRBV7-8 and TRBJ1-2): GAGVSQSPRYKVAKRGQDVALRCDPISGHVSLFWYQQALGQGPEFLTYFQNEAQLDKSGLPSDRFFAERPEGSVSTLKIQRTQQEDSAVYLCASSLGGPNEGYGYTFGSGTRLTVV.

This chain connects TRBV7-2 to TRBJ2-7, with 7 bases identical to TRBD2. CDR3 size: 14 residues. Germline assignment: CDR1 SGHTA and CDR2 FQGNSA. V was clipped by 6 bases and J by 2 bases; unmatched bases: 7. CDR3 protein: CASRIAGATYEQYF. The CDR3 coding sequence is TGTGCCAGCAGGATAGCGGGCGCAACCTACGAGCAGTACTTC. Complete variable domain (other parts from reference TRBV7-2 and TRBJ2-7): GAGVSQSPSNKVTEKGKDVELRCDPISGHTALYWYRQSLGQGLEFLIYFQGNSAPDKSGLPSDRFSAERTGGSVSTLTIQRTQQEDSAVYLCASRIAGATYEQYFGPGTRLTVT.

The CDR3 sequence is CSVAGLTGTGNTIYF. Written as DNA, the CDR3 is TGCAGCGTTGCCGGTCTGACAGGGACTGGAAACACCATATATTTT. The chain is built from TRBV29-1 and TRBJ1-3; 7 nucleotides line up with TRBD1. Germline-derived CDR1 and CDR2 are SQVTM and ANQGSEA. J lost 2 bases, V lost 4 bases, and 8 bases had no gene match. The CDR3 totals 15 residues.

The V call is TRBV24-1, the J call TRBJ2-5; D gene unclear. Germline CDR1 KGHDR, CDR2 SFDVKD. The CDR3 sequence is 15 residues long. The V gene lost 2 bases and the J gene lost 5 bases, with 14 bases spanning the gap. The CDR3 DNA reads as TGTGCCACCAGTGATTCGACGGATAACGGGGAGACCCAGTACTTC. Its protein is CATSDSTDNGETQYF.

The V and J genes are TRBV5-4 and TRBJ2-5; TRBD2 agrees at 12 bases. The ends lost 4 bases at V and 3 bases at J; junction bases unmatched: 7. Germline CDR1 reads SGHNT; CDR2 reads YYREEE (reference sequence). The CDR3 is made up of 16 amino acids. DNA for the CDR3: TGTGCCAGCAGCCCGACTAGCGGGAGACGAGAAGAGACCCAGTACTTC. As protein: CASSPTSGRREETQYF. The entire variable domain, with the rest obtained from reference TRBV5-4 and TRBJ2-5, is as follows: ETGVTQSPTHLIKTRGQQVTLRCSSQSGHNTVSWYQQALGQGPQFIFQYYREEENGRGNFPPRFSGLQFPNYSSELNVNALELDDSALYLCASSPTSGRREETQYFGPGTRLLVL.

The V call is TRBV19, the J call TRBJ2-1; either TRBD1 or TRBD2 may fit D (5 bases each). Deletions cut 5 bases from V and 13 bases from J, with 9 bases between. CDR1 is LNHDA and CDR2 is SQIVND in the germline V gene (reference sequence). CDR3 length: 10 amino acids. The CDR3 region is CASSRDPQFF. The CDR3 DNA sequence: TGTGCCAGTAGTCGGGACCCACAGTTCTTC.

The rearrangement uses TRBV6-5 and TRBJ1-2; D remains unclear. The germline V gene encodes CDR1 MNHEY and CDR2 SVGAGI. The CDR3 extends over 13 amino acids. The germline V and J ends were trimmed by 6 bases and 6 bases, with 14 bases remaining between them. The CDR3 loop reads CASRKNSGDGYTF. The CDR3 region has the DNA TGTGCCAGCAGGAAAAACTCCGGGGATGGCTACACCTTC.

The chain has TRBV7-6 and TRBJ2-2; 7 bases align to TRBD1. Trimming at V came to 1 base and at J to 5 bases, leaving 7 bases not matched to a gene. CDR1 is SGHVS and CDR2 is FNYEAQ in the germline V gene. This CDR3 region has 16 residues. The CDR3 loop reads CASSLGQGLGTGELFF. The DNA of the CDR3 is TGTGCCAGCAGCTTAGGACAGGGTCTGGGGACCGGGGAGCTGTTTTTT.

This clone has only one observation. The chain has TRBV4-1 and TRBJ1-4; D unresolved. V was cut by 1 base and J by 8 bases, with 14 bases left in between. CDR1 is MGHRA, CDR2 YSYEKL, per germline. CDR3 length: 15 amino acids. CDR3 nucleotide sequence: TGCGCCAGCAGCCAAGTCCCTCTAACCCCCGAAAAACTGTTTTTT. It translates to CASSQVPLTPEKLFF.